These 20 T cell receptor beta chains were sequenced from one sample in a study of human T cells and chemical hapten exposure. Time point denoted: patch test 1, 2 weeks after DPC sensitization. Treatment indicated: therapeutic diphenylcyclopropenone sensitization with weekly scalp DPC. TCRdb re-called the RACE reads through MiXCR, storing one row per CDR3 protein. The sample holds 150,000 to 200,000 distinct CDR3 sequences, roughly 15% seen once. Sequencing used whole blood, obtained in connection with sensitization to the hapten diphenylcyclopropenone (DPC). The receptor source for this set is a woman aged 25 to 39 with alopecia areata. Some clones in this sample may be carry-over from other donors' samples.

This clonotype was counted between two and nine times. The chain carries TRBV20-1 and TRBJ2-2; 7 bases match TRBD2. This CDR3 comprises 16 residues. CDR1 is DFQATT and CDR2 is SNEGSKA in the germline V gene (reference sequence). The V segment lost 0 bases and the J segment 5 bases; nucleotides outside the gene matches: 9. The chain's CDR3 is CSARDRGAGLTGELFF. DNA of the CDR3: TGCAGTGCTAGAGATCGGGGAGCGGGACTTACCGGGGAGCTGTTTTTT.

The sample holds a few counts of this clonotype. The chain combines TRBV30 with TRBJ1-1, with D possibly being TRBD1 (5 bases). V was cut by 3 bases and J by 2 bases, with 13 bases left in between. Germline values: CDR1 GTSNPN, CDR2 SVGIG (reference sequence). This CDR3 spans 14 amino acids. CDR3 protein: CAWRPGSPNTEAFF. In DNA, the CDR3 is TGTGCCTGGAGACCAGGGTCTCCCAACACTGAAGCTTTCTTT.

This clonotype turned up a few times. The chain carries TRBV5-1 and TRBJ2-7, with 9 bases aligning to TRBD1. V was pared by 0 bases and J by 5 bases, with 3 bases of the junction left unmatched. In germline, CDR1 is SGHRS, CDR2 YFSETQ. This CDR3 is built from 14 residues. The CDR3 region has the DNA TGCGCCAGCAGCTTGGGGACAGGGGTTCACGAGCAGTACTTC. It specifies CASSLGTGVHEQYF. The full variable domain, its missing parts supplied by reference TRBV5-1 and TRBJ2-7, is KAGVTQTPRYLIKTRGQQVTLSCSPISGHRSVSWYQQTPGQGLQFLFEYFSETQRNKGNFPGRFSGRQFSNSRSEMNVSTLELGDSALYLCASSLGTGVHEQYFGPGTRLTVT.

The table lists this clonotype with a few counts. The chain uses TRBV10-1 and TRBJ1-5; D is unclear. Trimming left V 2 bases short and J 5 bases short, with 7 bases between. Germline CDR1 WNHNN, CDR2 SYGVQD (reference sequence). The CDR3 covers 13 residues. CDR3 coding DNA: TGCGCCAGCAGTGAGGCGGAAGATCAGCCCCAGCATTTT. Translating gives CASSEAEDQPQHF.

This clonotype was observed a few times. The CDR3 DNA follows: TGTGCCAGCAGTTTCGTCAACTCCTACGAGCAGTACTTC. It specifies CASSFVNSYEQYF. This sequence joins TRBV28 and TRBJ2-7; D remains unclear. Germline V gene data show CDR1 as MDHEN and CDR2 as SYDVKM. The CDR3 contains 13 residues. The V end lost 3 bases, the J end lost 0 bases, and 6 bases lay between the germline ends. The full variable domain, with the rest looked up from reference TRBV28 and TRBJ2-7, is DVKVTQSSRYLVKRTGEKVFLECVQDMDHENMFWYRQDPGLGLRLIYFSYDVKMKEKGDIPEGYSVSREKKERFSLILESASTNQTSMYLCASSFVNSYEQYFGPGTRLTVT.

There are a few counts of this clonotype. The gene calls are TRBV18 and TRBJ1-1; 7 bases are a match to TRBD1. Trimming took 8 bases from V and 2 from J; bases not matched to a gene: 5. CDR1 and CDR2 (germline): KGHSH, LQKENI. This CDR3 spans 13 amino acids. The CDR3 region has the DNA TGTGCCAGCAGTGGACAGGACAACACTGAAGCTTTCTTT. Protein: CASSGQDNTEAFF.

The chain carries TRBV21-1 and TRBJ1-1; the table's D call of TRBD1 was not tested on the DNA. TRBV21-1 has pseudogene status. The CDR3 is 17 amino acids. CDR3 sequence: CASTLPGTGCMNTEAFF. In nucleotides, the CDR3 is TGTGCCAGCACCCTTCCCGGGACAGGGTGCATGAACACTGAAGCTTTCTTT.

This clonotype was picked up a small number of times. This chain uses TRBV9 with TRBJ2-3; D is unresolved. This CDR3 is 13 amino acids long. The V end was cut by 3 bases, the J end by 5 bases, with 10 bases between. Looked up from germline, CDR1 is SGDLS and CDR2 is YYNGEE. CDR3 coding DNA: TGTGCCAGCAGCGCAACAGCTAGAGATACGCAGTATTTT. This gives the protein CASSATARDTQYF.

This clonotype was seen more than once but under ten times. The rearrangement joins TRBV7-9 to TRBJ2-1; 11 nucleotides line up with TRBD2. V lost 5 bases and J lost 2; bases outside the gene matches: 8. Germline V gene lookup returns CDR1 SEHNR and CDR2 FQNEAQ (reference sequence). The CDR3 is 17 amino acids. CDR3 loop: CASSKLASGRTYNEQFF. For the CDR3, the DNA is TGTGCCAGCAGCAAACTCGCTAGCGGGAGGACCTACAATGAGCAGTTCTTC.

The sample holds a few counts of this clonotype. This chain joins TRBV6-2 or TRBV6-3 and TRBJ2-4, with D possibly being TRBD2 (6 bases). The CDR3 spans 15 residues. The V gene lost 4 bases and the J gene lost 9 bases, with 19 bases spanning the gap. Germline CDR1 is MNHEY and CDR2 is SVGEGT. CDR3 bases: TGTGCCAGCAGTTCGGGCGGGTCGTTGGGGGGCATTCAGTACTTC. It codes for CASSSGGSLGGIQYF.

This clonotype came up many times. The chain uses TRBV7-9 and TRBJ2-4; D ambiguous. Germline lookup yields CDR1 SEHNR and CDR2 FQNEAQ (reference sequence). V shed 1 base and J shed 9 bases, with 1 base lying between them. The CDR3 extends over 10 amino acids. The CDR3 protein is CASSLVIQYF. The CDR3 DNA reads as TGTGCCAGCAGCTTAGTCATTCAGTACTTC.

The CDR3 DNA follows: TGTGCCAGCAGCCCACTAGCGGTGAACAATGAGCAGTTCTTC. Amino acids: CASSPLAVNNEQFF. V gene TRBV4-2 combines with J gene TRBJ2-1; 8 positions match TRBD2. The germline V gene has CDR1 LGHNA and CDR2 YNFKEQ. The CDR3 is made up of 14 amino acids. With V trimmed by 4 bases and J by 5 bases, 4 bases remained unmatched.

This clonotype appeared a few times. The chain is built from TRBV3-1 and TRBJ1-1; D gene uncertain. Germline V gives CDR1 LGHDT, CDR2 YNNKEL (reference sequence). Trimming cost V 9 bases and J 1 base, with 15 bases left between them. This CDR3 comprises 14 residues. This chain's CDR3 is CASKLGSRNTEAFF. CDR3 DNA: TGTGCCAGTAAGTTGGGCAGCCGGAACACTGAAGCTTTCTTT. The full variable domain, completed using reference TRBV3-1 and TRBJ1-1, is DTAVSQTPKYLVTQMGNDKSIKCEQNLGHDTMYWYKQDSKKFLKIMFSYNNKELIINETVPNRFSPKSPDKAHLNLHINSLELGDSAVYFCASKLGSRNTEAFFGQGTRLTVV.

The chain has TRBV3-1 and TRBJ2-2, with D hard to call. V lost 3 bases and J 6 bases, leaving 8 bases between the germline ends. In germline, CDR1 is LGHDT, CDR2 YNNKEL (reference sequence). This CDR3 region has 13 residues. The CDR3 nucleotides are TGTGCCAGCAGCCAGGGCAGGTCCGGGGAGCTGTTTTTT. Translation gives CASSQGRSGELFF. The entire variable domain, with the rest obtained from reference TRBV3-1 and TRBJ2-2, is as follows: DTAVSQTPKYLVTQMGNDKSIKCEQNLGHDTMYWYKQDSKKFLKIMFSYNNKELIINETVPNRFSPKSPDKAHLNLHINSLELGDSAVYFCASSQGRSGELFFGEGSRLTVL.

The gene calls are TRBV19 and TRBJ1-5, with D perhaps TRBD1 (6 bases). CDR1 is LNHDA, CDR2 SQIVND, per germline (reference sequence). Trimming removed 2 bases at V and 4 bases at J, with 15 bases between. The CDR3 contains 16 residues. The CDR3 protein is CASSIIRQVQNQPQHF. The CDR3 DNA is TGTGCCAGTAGTATAATAAGACAGGTGCAAAATCAGCCCCAGCATTTT.

This clonotype was found a few times. CDR3 amino acids: CSASGMVYSNQPQHF. DNA for the CDR3: TGCAGTGCATCAGGGATGGTTTATAGCAATCAGCCCCAGCATTTT. This sequence joins TRBV20-1 and TRBJ1-5, with D possibly TRBD1 on 5 matching bases. The CDR3 consists of 15 residues. V lost 6 bases, J lost 0 bases, and 15 bases lay in between. Germline values: CDR1 DFQATT, CDR2 SNEGSKA (reference sequence).

This clonotype was found a few times. J is TRBJ1-1 and V is TRBV27; D uncertain. The germline gives CDR1 MNHEY, CDR2 SMNVEV (reference sequence). With 5 bases removed from V and 0 bases from J, the gap between germline ends came to 16 bases. The CDR3 runs 16 residues. As DNA, the CDR3 is TGTGCCAGCAGTGCCCCCGGAACGTCGATGAACACTGAAGCTTTCTTT. It is translated as CASSAPGTSMNTEAFF.

This clonotype was seen a few times. V gene TRBV12-3 or TRBV12-4 combines with J gene TRBJ2-7; 9 positions agree with TRBD2. There are 15 residues in the CDR3. The V and J ends lost 3 bases and 0 bases, in that order; junction bases with no gene match: 3. As DNA, the CDR3 is TGTGCCAGCAGTTTTAGCGGGGGCCGCTCCTACGAGCAGTACTTC. It is translated as CASSFSGGRSYEQYF.

This clonotype was observed a few times. The rearrangement uses TRBV5-4 and TRBJ2-1; 8 nucleotides match TRBD2. The junction had 13 bases not matched to a gene; V was cut back by 4 bases and J by 10 bases. The CDR3 consists of 15 residues. Per germline, CDR1 SGHNT and CDR2 YYREEE (reference sequence). In DNA form, the CDR3 reads TGTGCCAGCAGCGCCGCTAGCGGGCTAGCTGGGGAGCAGTTCTTC. Its protein is CASSAASGLAGEQFF.

The CDR3 protein is CASSPDGLAYNEQFF. The CDR3 region has the DNA TGTGCCAGCTCACCAGACGGACTAGCCTACAATGAGCAGTTCTTC. J is TRBJ2-1 and V is TRBV18; 7 bases line up with TRBD2. Germline values: CDR1 KGHSH, CDR2 LQKENI. CDR3 size: 15 residues. J gave up 2 bases and V 2 bases, and 3 bases lay outside the gene matches.